The source of this T cell receptor (beta chain) is a study of technical replicates of blood from several donors. Profiled with immunoSEQ multiplex PCR; TCRdb holds only in-frame clones, not every one. The repertoire holds about 100,000 clones, around 96% seen once, with roughly 0.21% in the top ten. The sample taken for sequencing was T cells isolated from PBMCs. This receptor was obtained from a human donor in good health.

For the CDR3, the DNA is TGTGCCAGCAGCTTTCTGGAGGCTAATGAAAAACTGTTTTTT. Translating it yields CASSFLEANEKLFF. The chain combines TRBV5-5 with TRBJ1-4; D ambiguous. This CDR3 region has 14 residues. Germline CDR1 reads SGHKS; CDR2 reads YYEKEE (reference sequence). The ends were cut back, 2 bases at V and 3 bases at J, with 8 bases in the middle. The full variable domain, in which reference TRBV5-5 and TRBJ1-4 provide the parts outside the CDR3, is DAGVTQSPTHLIKTRGQQVTLRCSPISGHKSVSWYQQVLGQGPQFIFQYYEKEERGRGNFPDRFSARQFPNYSSELNVNALLLGDSALYLCASSFLEANEKLFFGSGTQLSVL.